This T cell receptor (beta chain) is from a study of response to subunit inactivated influenza vaccine. TCRdb ran MiXCR on the RT-PCR reads and lists one entry per CDR3 protein. The profile covers approximately 730,000 distinct CDR3 sequences, with approximately 15% appearing a single time and approximately 7% taken by the ten largest. Trimming took 1 base from V and 5 from J, leaving 15 bases between them. The CDR3 length is 16 residues. Germline assignment: CDR1 LGHNA and CDR2 YSLEER. V gene TRBV4-3 combines with J gene TRBJ2-1; D might be TRBD1 (5 bases). The TCR comes from a man over 45 who received an inactivated influenza vaccine. Sequencing was performed on PBMCs from blood, taken 14 to 15 days before vaccination. The CDR3 nucleotides read TGCGCCAGCAGCCAAGGGACATTTAATTTTGACAATGAGCAGTTCTTC. As protein: CASSQGTFNFDNEQFF.